What follows is one T cell receptor beta chain and its context. This PCR relied on a set of 60 Vbeta primers and 13 Jbeta primers. Method: immunoSEQ multiplex PCR; TCRdb's copy keeps in-frame clones and lacks some. The sample has some 170,000 clones; around 86% are singletons. The data derive from a study of cytomegalovirus exposure and HLA in healthy donors. Germline V CDR1 and CDR2: LNHDA, SQIVND (reference sequence). V was shortened by 2 bases and J by 2 bases, with 7 bases between the two germline ends. The CDR3 covers 13 residues. Sequencing was carried out using PBMCs. The gene calls are TRBV19 and TRBJ2-7; tentative D call: TRBD1 (5 bases). The sequence was obtained from a man between 50 and 59 years old in good health and CMV-seropositive. The CDR3 coding sequence is TGTGCCAGTAGTATACAGGGCACCTACGAGCAGTACTTC. This encodes CASSIQGTYEQYF. Filled out from reference TRBV19 and TRBJ2-7, the complete variable domain reads DGGITQSPKYLFRKEGQNVTLSCEQNLNHDAMYWYRQDPGQGLRLIYYSQIVNDFQKGDIAEGYSVSREKKESFPLTVTSAQKNPTAFYLCASSIQGTYEQYFGPGTRLTVT.